This TCR beta chain was sequenced for a study of shared clonotypes between healthy human individuals. The CDR3 runs 11 residues. The germline gives CDR1 SQVTM, CDR2 ANQGSEA. V was trimmed by 1 base and J by 5 bases, leaving 6 bases between them. Whole-study findings and limits: In contrast to clonotypes shared by all four donors, non-shared clonotypes had lower generation probabilities. Large depth notwithstanding, sorted-subset sequencing proved incomplete by rarefaction.

As for this clone: The target antigen is unknown. The same CDR3 also results from other DNA sequences found in this sample.

In the naive CD8 group, cells lacked CD45RO and were positively selected for CCR7, so terminally differentiated effector memory CD45RA+ cells were left out. The donor cohort consisted entirely of Caucasian adults residing in Nashville, Tennessee. Methods used by the authors: Junction-only sequences without quality scores were provided by ImmunoSEQ, so filtering was different. TCRdb's table, derived via immunoSEQ multiplex PCR, lists solely in-frame clones and lacks some. The V and J calls and clone size come from that table; D and trimming were worked out from the DNA. The data show 1.5 million to 2.5 million clones, with just under 95% seen just once and under 1.5% held by the top ten.

V gene TRBV29-1 combines with J gene TRBJ2-7; D uncertain. Sample: naive CD8+ T cells sorted from blood. This TCR was sampled from a man aged 18 to 30 in good health. CDR3 DNA sequence: TGCAGCGTTGAAGGAAACGACGAGCAGTACTTC. Its translation is CSVEGNDEQYF.